The sequence of this TCR beta chain was determined in a study of cytomegalovirus exposure and HLA in healthy donors. Across the study: Falling in the Caucasian-associated ancestry cluster were about 83% of 300 to 500 genotyped donors. General study results and limits: Later analysis suggested links between common viral pathogens and several top significant clusters. Confirmation was obtained in vitro that three CMV-associated chains are specific for CMV antigens. Among immune exposure information, only CMV serostatus was available.

A multiplex PCR was run with 60 Vbeta primers and 13 Jbeta primers. Assay: immunoSEQ multiplex PCR; the TCRdb copy retains only in-frame clones and omits some. This repertoire shows 160,000 or so clones, just under 80% found once; its top ten account for about 1.3%. Comment on this clone: Its antigen is not identified.

CDR1 is SNHLY and CDR2 is FYNNEI in the germline V gene. V lost 8 bases and J 0 bases, leaving 14 bases between the germline ends. The CDR3 is 15 residues long. The TCR was taken from a man aged 25 to 40 in good health and CMV-seronegative. Sequenced input: PBMCs. This chain connects TRBV2 to TRBJ1-5; perhaps TRBD1 as D (6 bases). The CDR3 is CASVYRAYSNQPQHF. CDR3 nucleotides: TGTGCCAGCGTTTACAGGGCTTATAGCAATCAGCCCCAGCATTTT.